What follows describes a single T cell receptor beta chain. Its cognate antigen is unknown. CDR1 SGHVS and CDR2 FNYEAQ come from the germline V gene. V lost 1 base and J 3 bases, leaving 15 bases between the germline ends. The CDR3 spans 16 residues. TCRdb's copy holds only in-frame clones and misses some; the assay was immunoSEQ multiplex PCR. The repertoire holds some 180,000 clones, with roughly 92% as singletons. The data derive from a study of T cell responses to AZD1222 COVID-19 vaccine. Study-level findings and limits: After two AZD1222 doses, spike-specific TCR breadth and depth rose versus day 0. The repertoires were collected only after the peak T cell response.

The receptor comes from an adult who received the MenACWY meningococcal vaccine as a control. Sequencing used peripheral blood, obtained 28 days after the second dose of the MenACWY control vaccine. The chain recombines TRBV7-6 with TRBJ1-1, with D uncertain. CDR3 sequence: CASSLVTVAFDTEAFF. The CDR3 nucleotides are TGTGCCAGCAGCTTAGTTACAGTAGCCTTCGACACTGAAGCTTTCTTT.